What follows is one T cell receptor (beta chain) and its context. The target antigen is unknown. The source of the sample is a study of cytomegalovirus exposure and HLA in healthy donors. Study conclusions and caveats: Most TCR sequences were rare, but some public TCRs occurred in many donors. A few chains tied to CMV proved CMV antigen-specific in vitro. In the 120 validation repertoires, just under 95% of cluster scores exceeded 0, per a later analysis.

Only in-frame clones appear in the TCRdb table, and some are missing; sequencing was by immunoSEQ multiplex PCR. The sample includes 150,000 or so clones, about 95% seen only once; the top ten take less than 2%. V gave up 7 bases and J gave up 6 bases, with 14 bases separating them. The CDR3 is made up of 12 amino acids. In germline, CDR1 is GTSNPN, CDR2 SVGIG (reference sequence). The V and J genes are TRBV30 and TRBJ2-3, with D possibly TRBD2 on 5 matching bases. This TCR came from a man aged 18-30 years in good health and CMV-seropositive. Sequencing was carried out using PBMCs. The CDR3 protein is CASRNRGDTQYF. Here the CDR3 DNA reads TGTGCCTCCCGGAATCGCGGGGATACGCAGTATTTT.